The next 15 T cell receptor beta chains were all read from a single sample in a study of CD8 T cells in Susac syndrome. An input of about 0.5 to 1 ug of RNA was subjected to reverse transcription using random hexamers. TCRdb ran MiXCR on the immunoSEQ multiplex PCR reads and lists one entry per CDR3 protein. Of some 180,000 distinct CDR3 sequences listed, about 95% were seen once; the top ten hold 0.085% to 0.1%. Material: CD4+ T cells from PBMCs. The receptors originated from a human donor with Susac syndrome.

In this sample, this clonotype turned up a few times. V and J are TRBV6-1 and TRBJ2-1; 10 bases map to TRBD2. The CDR3 has 16 residues. Trimming cost V 6 bases and J 6 bases; bases outside gene matches: 11. Germline-derived CDR1 and CDR2 are MNHNS and SASEGT. CDR3 amino acids: CASSDRVLAGGNEQFF. The CDR3, as DNA: TGTGCCAGCAGCGATCGGGTATTAGCGGGGGGCAATGAGCAGTTCTTC.

The J gene is TRBJ1-2, the V gene TRBV3-1; the match to TRBD1 covers 8 bases. Germline V gene sequence: CDR1 LGHDT, CDR2 YNNKEL (reference sequence). V trimming: 6 bases; J trimming: 3 bases; junction bases outside the gene matches: 9. This CDR3 has 15 residues. Written as DNA, the CDR3 is TGTGCCAGCAGTCCAGGGCAGGGGGCCGACTATGGCTACACCTTC. It specifies CASSPGQGADYGYTF.

The chain combines TRBV5-4 with TRBJ2-3, with D maybe TRBD2 (6 bases). Germline V gene lookup returns CDR1 SGHNT and CDR2 YYREEE (reference sequence). V gave up 3 bases and J gave up 3 bases, with 14 bases separating them. The CDR3 loop spans 15 amino acids. CDR3 sequence (DNA): TGTGCCAGCAGCTCCTACCGGGAGTTAACAGATACGCAGTATTTT. Amino acids: CASSSYRELTDTQYF.

A single count supports this clonotype. The chain joins TRBV19 to TRBJ2-2, with D possibly matching TRBD1 (5 bases). Germline loops: CDR1 LNHDA, CDR2 SQIVND (reference sequence). V lost 5 bases to trimming and J lost 2 bases, with 9 bases between them. The CDR3 length is 14 residues. The CDR3 region has the DNA TGTGCCAGTAGTCAGGGCGTCAACACCGGGGAGCTGTTTTTT. It encodes CASSQGVNTGELFF.

This clonotype was observed a handful of times. This rearrangement joins TRBV19 to TRBJ1-1, with no clear D. Trimming removed 6 bases from V and 2 bases from J, with 7 bases in between. There are 12 residues in the CDR3. Per germline, CDR1 LNHDA and CDR2 SQIVND (reference sequence). The CDR3, as DNA: TGTGCCAGTAGAACTGCTAACACTGAAGCTTTCTTT. Amino acids: CASRTANTEAFF. Filled out from reference TRBV19 and TRBJ1-1, the complete variable domain reads DGGITQSPKYLFRKEGQNVTLSCEQNLNHDAMYWYRQDPGQGLRLIYYSQIVNDFQKGDIAEGYSVSREKKESFPLTVTSAQKNPTAFYLCASRTANTEAFFGQGTRLTVV.

The CDR3 sequence is CASSKVGTVNTEAFF. In DNA, the CDR3 is TGTGCCAGCAGCAAAGTGGGGACGGTGAACACTGAAGCTTTCTTT. This sequence joins TRBV21-1 and TRBJ1-1; TRBD1, the table's D call, lacks a check against the DNA. TRBV21-1 is a known pseudogene. This CDR3 is 15 amino acids long.

This chain uses TRBV7-2 with TRBJ1-5; D uncertain. This CDR3 comprises 13 residues. Germline CDR1 is SGHTA and CDR2 is FQGNSA. V was cut by 3 bases and J by 7 bases, with 10 bases left in between. The CDR3 nucleotides read TGTGCCAGCAGCTTTGTCATGGGGCAGCCCCAGCATTTT. Protein: CASSFVMGQPQHF.

J is TRBJ2-7 and V is TRBV30; D ambiguous. Trimming took 8 bases from V and 3 from J, leaving 8 bases between them. The CDR3 is 10 amino acids. CDR1 and CDR2 (germline): GTSNPN, SVGIG (reference sequence). The CDR3: CALGVYEQYF. The CDR3 DNA reads as TGTGCCCTAGGAGTCTACGAGCAGTACTTC.

This clonotype was seen once. V and J are TRBV20-1 and TRBJ2-1, with 11 bases lining up with TRBD2. The CDR3 extends over 14 amino acids. The V and J ends lost 2 bases and 8 bases, in that order; junction bases with no gene match: 5. From germline, CDR1 is DFQATT and CDR2 SNEGSKA (reference sequence). This chain's CDR3 is CSARLAGGSYEQFF. The CDR3 DNA sequence: TGCAGTGCTAGACTAGCGGGGGGTAGCTATGAGCAGTTCTTC.

The rearrangement links TRBV3-1 to TRBJ2-7; a weak D match, TRBD1 (5 bases). The ends were cut back, 3 bases at V and 1 base at J, with 10 bases in the middle. CDR3 length equals 14 residues. Germline CDR1 is LGHDT and CDR2 is YNNKEL (reference sequence). DNA of the CDR3: TGTGCCAGCAGCCAGGCAAGGGGTTCCTACGAGCAGTACTTC. This sequence encodes CASSQARGSYEQYF.

V is TRBV27 and J is TRBJ1-1; 9 bases are a match to TRBD1. CDR1 is MNHEY, CDR2 SMNVEV, per germline (reference sequence). J lost 1 base, V lost 8 bases, and 5 bases had no gene match. This CDR3 spans 14 amino acids. CDR3 region: CASGTGGWNTEAFF. The DNA for the CDR3 is TGTGCCAGCGGTACAGGGGGCTGGAACACTGAAGCTTTCTTT.

The chain is built from TRBV21-1 and TRBJ2-3; TRBD1, the table's D call, was not compared with the DNA. TRBV21-1 is marked as a pseudogene. The CDR3 is 15 residues long. The CDR3 region has the DNA TGTGCCAGCAGCAAACAACCCCTCTCGGGAGATACGCAGTATTTT. It specifies CASSKQPLSGDTQYF.

This sequence joins TRBV20-1 and TRBJ1-2, with TRBD1 as a possible D gene (6 bases). The germline V and J ends were trimmed by 0 bases and 7 bases, with 21 bases remaining between them. The CDR3 contains 16 residues. The germline gives CDR1 DFQATT, CDR2 SNEGSKA (reference sequence). The CDR3 sequence is CSARETEEQGTGGYTF. CDR3 coding DNA: TGCAGTGCTAGAGAAACCGAGGAGCAGGGGACGGGTGGCTACACCTTC.

The gene calls are TRBV20-1 and TRBJ1-2; the D gene is possibly TRBD1 (6 bases). With 5 bases removed from V and 4 bases from J, the gap between germline ends came to 17 bases. The CDR3 contains 14 residues. Germline V gene data show CDR1 as DFQATT and CDR2 as SNEGSKA (reference sequence). CDR3 loop: CSAPQGGRTYGYTF. Written as DNA, the CDR3 is TGCAGTGCTCCCCAAGGGGGGAGAACCTATGGCTACACCTTC.

The CDR3 sequence: CAWKHPWGAEQYF. The CDR3 DNA reads as TGTGCCTGGAAACACCCTTGGGGGGCCGAGCAGTACTTC. The gene calls are TRBV30 and TRBJ2-7; the D gene could be TRBD1 or TRBD2 (6 bases each). This CDR3 spans 13 amino acids. The V gene lost 4 bases and the J gene lost 6 bases, with 16 bases spanning the gap. The germline V gene has CDR1 GTSNPN and CDR2 SVGIG (reference sequence).